One sample yielded the 3 T cell receptor beta chains listed below, sequenced in a study of blood T cell repertoires in COVID-19. Using immunoSEQ multiplex PCR, the repertoire was profiled, and TCRdb retains in-frame clones only, with some absent. The data hold fewer than 250,000 clones, with 80% to 90% observed a single time. The sequencing sample was made of peripheral blood. All receptors come from a man aged 25 to 40 with active or convalescent COVID-19.

The chain recombines TRBV14 with TRBJ2-5; D remains unclear. CDR3 length equals 13 residues. Per germline, CDR1 SGHDN and CDR2 FVKESK. Trimming left V 4 bases short and J 2 bases short, with 8 bases between. CDR3 sequence reads: CASSPRLQETQYF. CDR3 bases: TGTGCCAGCAGCCCCCGCCTACAAGAGACCCAGTACTTC.

The rearrangement uses TRBV13 and TRBJ2-1; TRBD1 matches 9 bases. The trim removed 3 bases at V and 2 bases at J, leaving 5 bases unmatched. CDR3 length: 16 amino acids. Germline loops: CDR1 PRHDT, CDR2 FYEKMQ (reference sequence). In DNA form, the CDR3 reads TGTGCCAGCAGCTTTTCCGGGACAGGGACCTACAATGAGCAGTTCTTC. Amino acids: CASSFSGTGTYNEQFF. Supplemented by reference TRBV13 and TRBJ2-1, the full variable domain reads AAGVIQSPRHLIKEKRETATLKCYPIPRHDTVYWYQQGPGQDPQFLISFYEKMQSDKGSIPDRFSAQQFSDYHSELNMSSLELGDSALYFCASSFSGTGTYNEQFFGPGTRLTVL.

As to this clone: This sample also contains other DNA sequences that code for the same CDR3. The chain has TRBV9 and TRBJ2-3; D is perhaps TRBD2 (6 bases). The germline V and J ends were trimmed by 0 bases and 1 base, with 9 bases remaining between them. The V gene's germline CDR1 is SGDLS and CDR2 YYNGEE. CDR3 length equals 15 residues. CDR3 in DNA: TGTGCCAGCAGCGTAGGAGGCGGGGGCACAGATACGCAGTATTTT. Protein: CASSVGGGGTDTQYF.